A selection of T cell receptor beta chains follows, all from one sample in a study of blood T cells in healthy people across ages. TCRdb re-derived calls from the 5' RACE reads in MiXCR, one entry per CDR3 protein. Among some 1.8 million distinct CDR3 sequences listed, 30% to 40% were seen once. The sequenced material came from blood. The source is a human donor in good health. Each CDR3 is given with its conserved first and last residue. A D gene is named only where the DNA matches it firmly. Not every row has a clone size; where given, it reads once, few, many or a size class.

>NA|TRBJ2-1|NA|TRBV29-1
TGCAGCCCAAGGACCCAACTCAATGAGCAGTTCTTC
CSPRTQLNEQFF
>TRBD1|TRBJ1-2|NA|TRBV29-1
TGCAGCGGCCCGACAGGGGGCGATGGCTACACCTTC
CSGPTGGDGYTF
>NA|TRBJ1-4|NA|TRBV28
TGTGCCAGCAGTTTGGTCCGGGCATCAGAAAAACTGTTTTTT
CASSLVRASEKLFF
>TRBD1|TRBJ1-5|NA|TRBV20-1
TGCAGTGCTAGAGAGCACAGGGGCGGGGATCAGCCCCAGCATTTT
CSAREHRGGDQPQHF
>NA|TRBJ1-3|few|TRBV4-2
TGTGCCAGCAGCCTCGATCGCCGCTCTGGAAACACCATATATTTT
CASSLDRRSGNTIYF
>NA|TRBJ2-1|NA|TRBV20-1
TGCAGTGCCCTCGAAGGGGGAGGGAATGAGCAGTTCTTC
CSALEGGGNEQFF
>TRBD1|TRBJ1-5|NA|TRBV18
TGTGCCAGCTCGCGCGGGACAGGAGCTAATCGGCCCCAGCATTTT
CASSRGTGANRPQHF
>NA|TRBJ1-5|NA|TRBV20-1
TGCAGTGCTAGACAGGATTTTCAGCCCCAGCATTTT
CSARQDFQPQHF
>TRBD1|TRBJ2-7|few|TRBV7-2
TGTGCCAGCAGCACCCCGGGACAGCACTACGAGCAGTACTTC
CASSTPGQHYEQYF
>NA|TRBJ2-3|NA|TRBV12-3/TRBV12-4
TGTGCCAGCAGTGCCGGGGTGGCAGATACGCAGTATTTT
CASSAGVADTQYF
>TRBD1|TRBJ2-7|NA|TRBV4-3
TGCGCCAGCAGCCCCCTCGGGACAGGGACCTACGAGCAGTACTTC
CASSPLGTGTYEQYF
>NA|TRBJ2-2|few|TRBV29-1
TGCAGCGTTGCTCCCGTGAACACCGGGGAGCTGTTTTTT
CSVAPVNTGELFF
>NA|TRBJ2-1|few|TRBV5-1
TGCGCCAGCAGCTTGTCGGGACAAACCCCTAAGAATGAGCAGTTCTTC
CASSLSGQTPKNEQFF
>NA|TRBJ2-3|few|TRBV5-1
TGCGCCAGCAGCTTGGCGCCCGTAGTCACAGATACGCAGTATTTT
CASSLAPVVTDTQYF
>TRBD2|TRBJ2-3|NA|TRBV18
TGTGCCAGCTCACCGCTCACTAGCGGGGGGGCCACAGACACGCAGTATTTT
CASSPLTSGGATDTQYF
>NA|TRBJ2-7|few|TRBV7-6
TGTGCCAGCAGCTTAGGGGGGGAGGTCTACGAGCAGTACTTC
CASSLGGEVYEQYF
>NA|TRBJ2-7|NA|TRBV10-3
TGTGCCATCAGTGAAGGAGGCGGGAGACAGGGCTACGAGCAGTACTTC
CAISEGGGRQGYEQYF
>NA|TRBJ2-7|few|TRBV20-1
TGCAGTGCTAGAGACCTGACGGTCAGCTCCTACGAGCAGTACTTC
CSARDLTVSSYEQYF